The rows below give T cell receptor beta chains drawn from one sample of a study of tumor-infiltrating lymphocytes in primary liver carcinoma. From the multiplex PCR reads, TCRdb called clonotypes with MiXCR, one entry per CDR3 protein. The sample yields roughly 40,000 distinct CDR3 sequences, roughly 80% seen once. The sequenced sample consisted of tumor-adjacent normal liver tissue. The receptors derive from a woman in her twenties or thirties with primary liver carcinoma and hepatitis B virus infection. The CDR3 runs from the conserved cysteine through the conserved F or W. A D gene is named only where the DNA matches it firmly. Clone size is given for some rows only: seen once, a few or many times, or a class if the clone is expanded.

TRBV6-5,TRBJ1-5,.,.,TGTGTCAGCAGTTACTCATGGAATCGGCCCCAGCATTTC,CVSSYSWNRPQHF
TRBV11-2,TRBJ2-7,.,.,TGTGCCGGCCGCATAGGGTACCACGAGCAGTACTTC,CAGRIGYHEQYF
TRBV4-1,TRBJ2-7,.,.,TGCGCCAGCAGCCAAGCCCTCTCCAGCGGTCCTCTTCTCTTCGGGCAGTACTTC,CASSQALSSGPLLFGQYF
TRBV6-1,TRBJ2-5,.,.,TGTGCCAGCAGTGGAAGAGGGGTGACCCAGTGCTTC,CASSGRGVTQCF
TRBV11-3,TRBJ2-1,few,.,TGTGCCAGCAGCTCGACTAGTATTATCGATGAGCAGTTCTTC,CASSSTSIIDEQFF
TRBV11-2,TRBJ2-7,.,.,TGTGCCAGCAGTTTCACAGGAGGGAGCTCTTGGACCTACGAACAGTACTTC,CASSFTGGSSWTYEQYF
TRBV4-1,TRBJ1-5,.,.,TGCGCCAGTAGCCAAACCTCACAGGGCCGCAATCAGCCCCAGCATTTT,CASSQTSQGRNQPQHF
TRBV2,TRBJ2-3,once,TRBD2,TGTGCCAGCAGTGGGGGGACTAGCTCGACATATACGCAGTATTTT,CASSGGTSSTYTQYF
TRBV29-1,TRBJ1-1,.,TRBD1,TGCAGCGTAGGACAGGTGAGTATTGAAGCTTTCTTT,CSVGQVSIEAFF
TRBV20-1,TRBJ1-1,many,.,TGCAGTGCGATCCCCCTAGGCCTTAACATGAACACTGAAGCTTTCTTT,CSAIPLGLNMNTEAFF
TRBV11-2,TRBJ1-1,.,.,TGCGCCGGCCACCAGATTACGGCTTTCTTT,CAGHQITAFF
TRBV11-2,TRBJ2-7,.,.,TGTGCCGGCAGCAACAGACTAGGGCCATCCTACGAGCAGTACTTC,CAGSNRLGPSYEQYF
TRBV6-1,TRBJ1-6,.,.,TGTGCCAACAATTCCTGGACGGAGAATTCACCCCTCCACTTT,CANNSWTENSPLHF
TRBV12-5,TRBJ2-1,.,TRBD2,TGTGCTAGTGGTACCGGGACTACCCTTTTGGATGAGCAGTTCTTC,CASGTGTTLLDEQFF
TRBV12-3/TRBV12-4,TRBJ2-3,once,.,TGTGCCAGCAATCCTCGGACTACCTCTGGAGATATGCAGTATTTT,CASNPRTTSGDMQYF
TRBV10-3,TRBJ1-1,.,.,TGTGCCGCCCAGGGAGGCACTGAAGCTTTCTTT,CAAQGGTEAFF
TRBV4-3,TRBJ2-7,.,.,TGCGACATCAGCCAAGATTTTCAAGGGTCCTACGAGCAGTACTTC,CDISQDFQGSYEQYF
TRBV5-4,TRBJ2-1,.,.,TGTGTCAGCAGCTCGGCTAGCGCAAGCTCCTACAATGAGCAGTTCTTC,CVSSSASASSYNEQFF
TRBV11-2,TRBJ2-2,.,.,TGTGCCAGCAGCTTAGAGAATTGGAACACCGGGGAGCTGTTTTTT,CASSLENWNTGELFF
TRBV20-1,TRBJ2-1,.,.,TGCAGTGCTAGCTACCGTTTCAGGGTAACGAATGAGCAGTTCTTC,CSASYRFRVTNEQFF
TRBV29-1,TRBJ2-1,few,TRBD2,TGCAGCGTTGTTATCGGCAGGGGACTAGCGATCGGCGAGCAGTTCTTC,CSVVIGRGLAIGEQFF
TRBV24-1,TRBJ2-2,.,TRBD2,TGTGCCACCAGTGATCTAGCGGGAGGAGAGACCGGGGAGCTGTTTTTT,CATSDLAGGETGELFF
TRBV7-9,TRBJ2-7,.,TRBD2,TGTGCCGGCAGCTTCCCGGGACTAGCGGGAGGCACGGCCTACGAGCAGTACTTT,CAGSFPGLAGGTAYEQYF
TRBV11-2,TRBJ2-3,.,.,TGTGCCAGCAGGTTAAGGGGGGCCCTTAGTACTGATACGCAGTATTTT,CASRLRGALSTDTQYF
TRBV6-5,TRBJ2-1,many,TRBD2,TGTGCCAGCAGAGTAAGCGGGAACTACAATGAGCAGTTCTTC,CASRVSGNYNEQFF
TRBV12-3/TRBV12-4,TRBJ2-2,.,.,TGTGCCATCAGCCTTGGAGGACGGGTCACCGGGGAACTGTTTTTT,CAISLGGRVTGELFF
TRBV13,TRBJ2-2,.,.,TGTGCCAGCAGCTTAAGCCGATACGCTGGGGAGCTGTTTTTT,CASSLSRYAGELFF
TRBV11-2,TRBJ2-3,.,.,TGTGCCGGGAGCTTACCAATGAGCACAGATACGCAGTATTTT,CAGSLPMSTDTQYF
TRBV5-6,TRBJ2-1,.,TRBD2,TGTGCAAGCAGCTTTCTAGCGGGAGATCCGAATGAGCACTTCTTC,CASSFLAGDPNEHFF
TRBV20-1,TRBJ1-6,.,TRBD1,TGCAGTGCTAGTCCTTTTACAGGGGCCTCAGGATCACCCCTCCACTTT,CSASPFTGASGSPLHF
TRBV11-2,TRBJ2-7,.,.,TGTGCCAGCAGTATCACAGGAGGGCACTCTTGGACCTACAAGCAGTACTTC,CASSITGGHSWTYKQYF
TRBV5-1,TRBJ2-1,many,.,TGCGCCAGCGGTCGGGGGTCGGGGGAGACAGAGCAGTTCTTC,CASGRGSGETEQFF
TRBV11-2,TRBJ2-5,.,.,TGTACCAGCAGCCTTTTAACGACAGCCGCTGAGACCCAGTACTTC,CTSSLLTTAAETQYF